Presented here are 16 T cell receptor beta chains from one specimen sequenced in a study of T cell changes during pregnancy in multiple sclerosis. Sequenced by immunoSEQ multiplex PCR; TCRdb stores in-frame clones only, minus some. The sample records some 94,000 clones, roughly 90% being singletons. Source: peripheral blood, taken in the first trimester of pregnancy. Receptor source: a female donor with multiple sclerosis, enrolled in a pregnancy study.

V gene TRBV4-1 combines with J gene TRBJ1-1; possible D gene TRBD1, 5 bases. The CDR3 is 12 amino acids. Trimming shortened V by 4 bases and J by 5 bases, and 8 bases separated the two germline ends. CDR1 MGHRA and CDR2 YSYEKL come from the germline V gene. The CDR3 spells CASSRAGTEAFF. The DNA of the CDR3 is TGCGCCAGCAGCCGAGCAGGGACTGAAGCTTTCTTT.

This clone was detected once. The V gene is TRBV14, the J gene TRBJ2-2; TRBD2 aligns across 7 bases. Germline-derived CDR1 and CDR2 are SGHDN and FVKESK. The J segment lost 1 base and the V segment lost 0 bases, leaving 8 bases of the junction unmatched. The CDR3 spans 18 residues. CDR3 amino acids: CASSQETQLAGNTGELFF. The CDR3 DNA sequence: TGTGCCAGCAGCCAAGAAACCCAGTTAGCGGGGAACACCGGGGAGCTGTTTTTT.

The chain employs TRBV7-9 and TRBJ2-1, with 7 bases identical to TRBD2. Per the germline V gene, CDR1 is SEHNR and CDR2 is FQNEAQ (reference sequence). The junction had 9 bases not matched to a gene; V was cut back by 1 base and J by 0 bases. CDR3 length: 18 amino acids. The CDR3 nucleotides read TGTGCCAGCAGCTTAGGGGGGAGGGACGCCAGCTCCTACAATGAGCAGTTCTTC. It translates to CASSLGGRDASSYNEQFF.

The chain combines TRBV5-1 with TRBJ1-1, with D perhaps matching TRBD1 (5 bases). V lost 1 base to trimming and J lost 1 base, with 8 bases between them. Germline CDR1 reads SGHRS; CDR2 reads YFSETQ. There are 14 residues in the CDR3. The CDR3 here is CASSLTGSNTEAFF. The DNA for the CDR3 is TGCGCCAGCAGCTTGACAGGCTCGAACACTGAAGCTTTCTTT.

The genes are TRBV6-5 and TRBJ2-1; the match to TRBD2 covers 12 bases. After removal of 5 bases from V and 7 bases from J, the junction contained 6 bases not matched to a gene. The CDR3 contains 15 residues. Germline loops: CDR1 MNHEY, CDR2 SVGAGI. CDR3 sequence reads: CASSRTGTSGNEQFF. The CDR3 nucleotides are TGTGCCAGCAGTCGAACCGGGACTAGCGGGAATGAGCAGTTCTTC.

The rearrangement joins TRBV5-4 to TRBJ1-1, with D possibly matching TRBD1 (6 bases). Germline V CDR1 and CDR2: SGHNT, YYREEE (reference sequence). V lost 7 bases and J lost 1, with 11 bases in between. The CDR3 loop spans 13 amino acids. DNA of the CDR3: TGTGCCAGCGCTGACAGGACGAACACTGAAGCTTTCTTT. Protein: CASADRTNTEAFF. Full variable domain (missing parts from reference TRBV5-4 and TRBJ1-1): ETGVTQSPTHLIKTRGQQVTLRCSSQSGHNTVSWYQQALGQGPQFIFQYYREEENGRGNFPPRFSGLQFPNYSSELNVNALELDDSALYLCASADRTNTEAFFGQGTRLTVV.

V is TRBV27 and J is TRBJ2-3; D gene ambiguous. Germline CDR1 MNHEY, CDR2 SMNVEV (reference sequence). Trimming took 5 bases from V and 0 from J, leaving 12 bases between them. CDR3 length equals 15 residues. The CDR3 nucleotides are TGTGCCAGCAGTCCCGTAGGAGAGAGCACAGATACGCAGTATTTT. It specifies CASSPVGESTDTQYF.

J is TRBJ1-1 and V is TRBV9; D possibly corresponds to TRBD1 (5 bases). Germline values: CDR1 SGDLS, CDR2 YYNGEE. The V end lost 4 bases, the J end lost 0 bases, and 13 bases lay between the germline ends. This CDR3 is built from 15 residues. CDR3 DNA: TGTGCCAGCAGCCCAGACGACAGAGTGAACACTGAAGCTTTCTTT. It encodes CASSPDDRVNTEAFF.

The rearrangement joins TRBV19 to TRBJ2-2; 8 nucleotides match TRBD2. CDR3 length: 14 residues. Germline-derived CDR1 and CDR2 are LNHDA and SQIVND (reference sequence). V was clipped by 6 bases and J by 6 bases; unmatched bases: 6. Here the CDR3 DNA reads TGTGCCAGTAGAACCACGGGGGGGGCCGGGGAGCTGTTTTTT. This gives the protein CASRTTGGAGELFF.

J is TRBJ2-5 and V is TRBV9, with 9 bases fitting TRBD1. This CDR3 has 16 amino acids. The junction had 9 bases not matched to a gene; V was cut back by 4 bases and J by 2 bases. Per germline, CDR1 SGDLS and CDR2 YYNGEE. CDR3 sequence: CASSHPGQGSQETQYF. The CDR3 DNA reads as TGTGCCAGCAGCCACCCGGGACAGGGCTCGCAAGAGACCCAGTACTTC. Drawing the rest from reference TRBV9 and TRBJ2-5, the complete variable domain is DSGVTQTPKHLITATGQRVTLRCSPRSGDLSVYWYQQSLDQGLQFLIQYYNGEERAKGNILERFSAQQFPDLHSELNLSSLELGDSALYFCASSHPGQGSQETQYFGPGTRLLVL.

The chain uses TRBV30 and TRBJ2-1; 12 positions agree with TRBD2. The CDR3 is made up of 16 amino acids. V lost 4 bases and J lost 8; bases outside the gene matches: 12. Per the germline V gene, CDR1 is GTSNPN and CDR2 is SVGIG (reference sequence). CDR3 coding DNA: TGTGCCTGGACCGTACCACCTAGCGGGAGGGTGGATGAGCAGTTCTTC. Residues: CAWTVPPSGRVDEQFF.

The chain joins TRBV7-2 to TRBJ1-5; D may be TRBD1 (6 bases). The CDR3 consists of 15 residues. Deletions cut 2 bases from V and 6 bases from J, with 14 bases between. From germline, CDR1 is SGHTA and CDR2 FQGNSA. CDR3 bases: TGTGCCAGCAGCTTATATCCAGGGGCTCGTCAGCCCCAGCATTTT. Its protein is CASSLYPGARQPQHF.

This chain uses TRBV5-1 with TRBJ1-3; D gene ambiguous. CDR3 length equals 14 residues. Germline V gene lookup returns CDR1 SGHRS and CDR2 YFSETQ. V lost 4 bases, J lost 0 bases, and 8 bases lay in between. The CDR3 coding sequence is TGCGCCAGCAGCCTAGGGAGCTCTGGAAACACCATATATTTT. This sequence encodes CASSLGSSGNTIYF.

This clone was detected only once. The CDR3, as DNA: TGTGCCAGCAGCCAATCCGGGACAGGGAATCAGCCCCAGCATTTT. It codes for CASSQSGTGNQPQHF. J is TRBJ1-5 and V is TRBV7-2; TRBD1 agrees at 9 bases. The CDR3 runs 15 residues. Germline CDR1 reads SGHTA; CDR2 reads FQGNSA. Germline trimming cut 5 bases from V and 4 bases from J; bases unmatched to any gene: 6.

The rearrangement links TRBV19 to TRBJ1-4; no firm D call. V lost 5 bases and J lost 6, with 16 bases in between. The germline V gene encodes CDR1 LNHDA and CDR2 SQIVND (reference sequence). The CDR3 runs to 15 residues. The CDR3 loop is CASSSTGDSDEKLFF. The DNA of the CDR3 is TGTGCCAGTAGTTCGACCGGGGATTCGGATGAAAAACTGTTTTTT.

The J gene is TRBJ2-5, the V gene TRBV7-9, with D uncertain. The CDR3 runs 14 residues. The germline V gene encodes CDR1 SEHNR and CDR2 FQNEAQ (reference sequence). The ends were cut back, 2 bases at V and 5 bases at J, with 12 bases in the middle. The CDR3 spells CASSLMESLETQYF. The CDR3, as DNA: TGTGCCAGCAGCTTAATGGAGTCTCTGGAGACCCAGTACTTC.